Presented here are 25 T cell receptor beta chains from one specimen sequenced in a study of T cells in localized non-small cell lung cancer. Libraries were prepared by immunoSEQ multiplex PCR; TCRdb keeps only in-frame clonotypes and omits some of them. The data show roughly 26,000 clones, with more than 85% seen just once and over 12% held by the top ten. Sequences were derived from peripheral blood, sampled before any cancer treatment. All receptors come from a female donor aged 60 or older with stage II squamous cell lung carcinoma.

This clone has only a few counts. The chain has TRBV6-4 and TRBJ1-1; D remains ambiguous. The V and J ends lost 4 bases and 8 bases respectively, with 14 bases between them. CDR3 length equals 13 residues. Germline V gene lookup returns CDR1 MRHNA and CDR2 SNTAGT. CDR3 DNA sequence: TGTGCCAGCAGTGGCCAGCCTGGTTCGGAAGCTTTCTTT. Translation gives CASSGQPGSEAFF.

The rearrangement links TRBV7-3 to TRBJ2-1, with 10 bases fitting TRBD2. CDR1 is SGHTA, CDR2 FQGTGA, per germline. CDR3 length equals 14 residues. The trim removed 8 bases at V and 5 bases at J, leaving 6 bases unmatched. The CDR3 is CASGASGGHNEQFF. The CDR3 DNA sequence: TGTGCCAGCGGTGCTAGCGGGGGACACAATGAGCAGTTCTTC.

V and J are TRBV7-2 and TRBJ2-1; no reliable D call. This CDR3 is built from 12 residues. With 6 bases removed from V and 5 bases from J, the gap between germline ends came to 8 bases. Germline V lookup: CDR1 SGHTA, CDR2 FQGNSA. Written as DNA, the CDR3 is TGTGCCAGCAGGACCGCGGACAATGAGCAGTTCTTC. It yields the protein CASRTADNEQFF. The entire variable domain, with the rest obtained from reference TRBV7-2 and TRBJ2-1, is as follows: GAGVSQSPSNKVTEKGKDVELRCDPISGHTALYWYRQSLGQGLEFLIYFQGNSAPDKSGLPSDRFSAERTGGSVSTLTIQRTQQEDSAVYLCASRTADNEQFFGPGTRLTVL.

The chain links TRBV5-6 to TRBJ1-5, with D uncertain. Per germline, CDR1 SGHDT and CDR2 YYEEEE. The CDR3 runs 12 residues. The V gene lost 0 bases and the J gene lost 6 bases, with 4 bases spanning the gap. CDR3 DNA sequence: TGTGCCAGCAGCTTGGGGACTCAGCCCCAGCATTTT. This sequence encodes CASSLGTQPQHF.

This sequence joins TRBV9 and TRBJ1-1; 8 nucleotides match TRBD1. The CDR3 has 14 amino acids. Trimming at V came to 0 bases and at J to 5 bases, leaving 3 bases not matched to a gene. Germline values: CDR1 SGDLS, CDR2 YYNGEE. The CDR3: CASSVATGGTEAFF. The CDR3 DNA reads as TGTGCCAGCAGCGTAGCTACAGGGGGAACTGAAGCTTTCTTT.

Here the CDR3 reads CASSPPYSVYEQYF. The CDR3 DNA reads TGTGCCAGCAGCCCACCTTATTCTGTTTACGAGCAGTACTTC. This chain links TRBV7-9 with TRBJ2-7, with D unclear. Trimming removed 5 bases at V and 4 bases at J, with 15 bases between. Germline CDR1 SEHNR, CDR2 FQNEAQ (reference sequence). This CDR3 is 14 amino acids long.

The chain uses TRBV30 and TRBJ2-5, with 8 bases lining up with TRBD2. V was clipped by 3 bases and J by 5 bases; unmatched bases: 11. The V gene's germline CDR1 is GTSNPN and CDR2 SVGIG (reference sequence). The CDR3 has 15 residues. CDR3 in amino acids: CAWSQRGSLWETQYF. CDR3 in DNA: TGTGCCTGGAGCCAGCGGGGGTCCCTTTGGGAGACCCAGTACTTC.

Here the CDR3 DNA reads TGCGCCAGCAGCTTAGTCCCCAGGGGTGGGGCCAACGTCCTGACTTTC. It yields the protein CASSLVPRGGANVLTF. The J gene is TRBJ2-6, the V gene TRBV5-1; a possible D gene is TRBD1 (6 bases). The CDR3 sequence is 16 residues long. Germline V gene lookup returns CDR1 SGHRS and CDR2 YFSETQ. Between the trimmed V and J ends, which lost 2 bases and 3 bases, there was a span of 12 bases.

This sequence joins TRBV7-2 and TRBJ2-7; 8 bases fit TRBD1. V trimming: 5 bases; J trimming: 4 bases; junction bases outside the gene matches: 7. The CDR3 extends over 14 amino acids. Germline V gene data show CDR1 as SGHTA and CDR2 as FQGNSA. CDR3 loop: CASSLDRGRYEQYF. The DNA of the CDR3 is TGTGCCAGCAGCCTCGACAGGGGTAGATACGAGCAGTACTTC.

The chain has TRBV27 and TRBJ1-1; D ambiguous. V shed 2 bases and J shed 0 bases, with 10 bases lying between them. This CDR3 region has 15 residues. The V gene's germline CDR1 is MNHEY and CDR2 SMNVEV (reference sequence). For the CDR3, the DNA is TGTGCCAGCAGTTTAAAGGTACAGTTGAACACTGAAGCTTTCTTT. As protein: CASSLKVQLNTEAFF.

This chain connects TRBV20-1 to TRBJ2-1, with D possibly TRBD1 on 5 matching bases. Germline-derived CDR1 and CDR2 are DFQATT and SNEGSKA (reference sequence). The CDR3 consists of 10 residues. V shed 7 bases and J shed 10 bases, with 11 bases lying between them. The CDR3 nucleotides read TGCAGTGTTTCAGGGTCCGAGCAGTTCTTC. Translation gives CSVSGSEQFF.

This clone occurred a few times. The CDR3 loop is CASSLAKRGRDTQYF. CDR3 sequence (DNA): TGTGCCAGCAGCTTAGCAAAGCGGGGCCGGGATACGCAGTATTTT. The chain joins TRBV7-2 to TRBJ2-3; 7 nucleotides agree with TRBD2. The CDR3 length is 15 residues. CDR1 and CDR2 from the germline V gene are SGHTA and FQGNSA. V was pared by 0 bases and J by 6 bases, with 6 bases of the junction left unmatched.

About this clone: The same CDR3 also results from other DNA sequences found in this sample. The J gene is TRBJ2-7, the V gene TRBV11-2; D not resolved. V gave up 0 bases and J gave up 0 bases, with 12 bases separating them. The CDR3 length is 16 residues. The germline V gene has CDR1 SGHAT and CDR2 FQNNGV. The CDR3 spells CASSLEGAVSSYEQYF. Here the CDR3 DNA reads TGTGCCAGCAGCTTAGAAGGTGCGGTAAGCTCCTACGAGCAGTACTTC.

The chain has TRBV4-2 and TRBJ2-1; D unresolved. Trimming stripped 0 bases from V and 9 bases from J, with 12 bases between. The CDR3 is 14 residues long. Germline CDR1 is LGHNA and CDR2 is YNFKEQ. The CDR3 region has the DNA TGTGCCAGCAGCCAAGATCCCAGTGTCGTTGAGCAGTTCTTC. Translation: CASSQDPSVVEQFF.

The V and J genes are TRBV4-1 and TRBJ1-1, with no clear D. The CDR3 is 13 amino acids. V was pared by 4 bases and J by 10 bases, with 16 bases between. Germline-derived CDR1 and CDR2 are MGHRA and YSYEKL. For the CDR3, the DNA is TGCGCCAGCAGCCCTAATGAGCGGGCGACAGCTTTCTTT. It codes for CASSPNERATAFF.

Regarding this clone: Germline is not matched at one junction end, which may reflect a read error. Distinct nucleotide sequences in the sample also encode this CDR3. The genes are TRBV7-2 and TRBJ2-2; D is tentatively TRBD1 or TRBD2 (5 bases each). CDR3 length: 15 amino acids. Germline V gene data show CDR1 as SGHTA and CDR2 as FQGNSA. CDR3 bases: TGTGCAAGCAGCCTTGGGGGTTCTTCCACCGGGGAGCTGTTTTTT. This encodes CASSLGGSSTGELFF.

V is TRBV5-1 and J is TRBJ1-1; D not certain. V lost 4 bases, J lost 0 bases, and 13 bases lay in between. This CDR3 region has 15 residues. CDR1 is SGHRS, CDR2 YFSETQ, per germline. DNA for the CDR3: TGCGCCAGCAGCCTGCTCCTTGAAATGAACACTGAAGCTTTCTTT. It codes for CASSLLLEMNTEAFF.

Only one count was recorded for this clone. CDR3 in DNA: TGTGCCAGCAGCCGGGCTGAGAGGGAGGGAGGCTACACCTTC. As protein: CASSRAEREGGYTF. The J gene is TRBJ1-2, the V gene TRBV2; no clear D. CDR1 is SNHLY and CDR2 is FYNNEI in the germline V gene. V gave up 6 bases and J gave up 8 bases, with 19 bases separating them. CDR3 length: 14 residues. The variable domain in full, completed from reference TRBV2 and TRBJ1-2, reads EPEVTQTPSHQVTQMGQEVILRCVPISNHLYFYWYRQILGQKVEFLVSFYNNEISEKSEIFDDQFSVERPDGSNFTLKIRSTKLEDSAMYFCASSRAEREGGYTFGSGTRLTVV.

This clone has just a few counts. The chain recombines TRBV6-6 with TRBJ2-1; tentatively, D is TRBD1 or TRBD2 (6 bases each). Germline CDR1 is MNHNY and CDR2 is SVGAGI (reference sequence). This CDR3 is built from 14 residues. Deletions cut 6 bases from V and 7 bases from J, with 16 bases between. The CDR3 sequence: CASSPQGLRNEQFF. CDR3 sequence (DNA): TGTGCCAGCAGCCCACAGGGACTGCGGAATGAGCAGTTCTTC.

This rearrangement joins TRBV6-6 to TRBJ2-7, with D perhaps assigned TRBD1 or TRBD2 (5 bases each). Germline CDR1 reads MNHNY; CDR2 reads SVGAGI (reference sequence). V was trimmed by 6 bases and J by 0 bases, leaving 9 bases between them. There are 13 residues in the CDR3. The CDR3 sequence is CASSRGDSYEQYF. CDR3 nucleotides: TGTGCCAGCAGCCGGGGCGACTCCTACGAGCAGTACTTC.

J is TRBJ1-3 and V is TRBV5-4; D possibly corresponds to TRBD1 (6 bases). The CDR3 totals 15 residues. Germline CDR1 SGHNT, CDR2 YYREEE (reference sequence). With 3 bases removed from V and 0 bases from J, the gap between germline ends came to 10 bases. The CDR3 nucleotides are TGTGCCAGCAGCTCTACAGGGAACTCTGGAAACACCATATATTTT. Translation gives CASSSTGNSGNTIYF. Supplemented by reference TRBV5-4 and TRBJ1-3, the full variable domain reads ETGVTQSPTHLIKTRGQQVTLRCSSQSGHNTVSWYQQALGQGPQFIFQYYREEENGRGNFPPRFSGLQFPNYSSELNVNALELDDSALYLCASSSTGNSGNTIYFGEGSWLTVV.

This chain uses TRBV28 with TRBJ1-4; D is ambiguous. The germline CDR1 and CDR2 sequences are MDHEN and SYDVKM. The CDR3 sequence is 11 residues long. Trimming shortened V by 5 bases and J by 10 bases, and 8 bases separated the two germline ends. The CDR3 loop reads CASSHLGKLFF. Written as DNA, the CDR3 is TGTGCCAGCAGTCACCTTGGAAAACTGTTTTTT.

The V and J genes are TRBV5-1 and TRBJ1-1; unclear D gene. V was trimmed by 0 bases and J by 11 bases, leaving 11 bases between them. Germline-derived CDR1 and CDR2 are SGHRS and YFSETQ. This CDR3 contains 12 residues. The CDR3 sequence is CASSLEGAVAFF. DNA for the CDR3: TGCGCCAGCAGCTTGGAGGGTGCGGTTGCTTTCTTT.

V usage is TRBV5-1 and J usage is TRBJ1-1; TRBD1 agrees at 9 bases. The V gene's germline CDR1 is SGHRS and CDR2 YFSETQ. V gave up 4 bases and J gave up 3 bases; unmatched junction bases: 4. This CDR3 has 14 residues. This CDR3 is CASSSTGGYTEAFF. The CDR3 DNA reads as TGCGCCAGCAGCAGTACAGGGGGCTACACTGAAGCTTTCTTT. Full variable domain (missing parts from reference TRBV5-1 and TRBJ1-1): KAGVTQTPRYLIKTRGQQVTLSCSPISGHRSVSWYQQTPGQGLQFLFEYFSETQRNKGNFPGRFSGRQFSNSRSEMNVSTLELGDSALYLCASSSTGGYTEAFFGQGTRLTVV.

The CDR3 DNA is TGTGCCAGCAGTCCCTCGGCCCTTATCGGCGGCTACACCTTC. Translation gives CASSPSALIGGYTF. The chain is built from TRBV2 and TRBJ1-2; D gene ambiguous. CDR3 size: 14 residues. Germline values: CDR1 SNHLY, CDR2 FYNNEI. Deletions cut 5 bases from V and 8 bases from J, with 18 bases between.